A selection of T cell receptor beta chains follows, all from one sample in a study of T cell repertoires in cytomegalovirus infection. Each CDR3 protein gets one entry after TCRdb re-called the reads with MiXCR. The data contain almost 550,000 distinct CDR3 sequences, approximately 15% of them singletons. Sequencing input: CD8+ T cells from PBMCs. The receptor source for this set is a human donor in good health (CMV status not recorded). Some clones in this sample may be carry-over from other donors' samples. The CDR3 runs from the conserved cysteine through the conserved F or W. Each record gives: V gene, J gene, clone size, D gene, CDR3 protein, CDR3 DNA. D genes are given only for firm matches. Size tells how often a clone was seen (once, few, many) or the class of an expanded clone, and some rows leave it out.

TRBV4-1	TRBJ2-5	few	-	CASSQFETQYF	TGCGCCAGCAGCCAATTCGAGACCCAGTACTTC
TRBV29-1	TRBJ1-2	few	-	CSVLGGSFLGYTF	TGCAGCGTTCTTGGAGGTTCCTTCCTGGGCTACACCTTC
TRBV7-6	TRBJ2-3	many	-	CASSSSGVGSTDTQYF	TGTGCCAGCAGCTCATCAGGGGTTGGGAGCACAGATACGCAGTATTTT
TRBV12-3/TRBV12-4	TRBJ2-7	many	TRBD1	CASRTGQVDEQYF	TGTGCCAGCAGAACGGGACAGGTCGACGAGCAGTACTTC
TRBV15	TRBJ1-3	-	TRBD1	CATSKDRGPGNTIYF	TGTGCCACCAGCAAGGACAGGGGGCCTGGAAACACCATATATTTT
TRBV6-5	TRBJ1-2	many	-	CASSGGFGYTF	TGTGCCAGCAGCGGGGGATTTGGCTACACCTTC
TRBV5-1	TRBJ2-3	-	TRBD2	CASSGSGLAAPDTQYF	TGCGCCAGCAGCGGATCAGGACTAGCGGCCCCAGATACGCAGTATTTT
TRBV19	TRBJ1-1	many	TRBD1	CASSPDREGVNTEAFF	TGTGCCAGTAGCCCCGACAGGGAGGGGGTTAACACTGAAGCTTTCTTT
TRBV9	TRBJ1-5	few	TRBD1	CASSVGGDRNQPQHF	TGTGCCAGCAGCGTAGGTGGGGACAGGAATCAGCCCCAGCATTTT
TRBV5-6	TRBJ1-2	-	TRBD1	CASSLGTGEVNGYTF	TGTGCCAGCAGCTTGGGGACAGGGGAAGTGAATGGCTACACCTTC
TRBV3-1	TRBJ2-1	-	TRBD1	CASSRQGFWVNEQFF	TGTGCCAGCAGCAGACAGGGATTTTGGGTCAATGAGCAGTTCTTC
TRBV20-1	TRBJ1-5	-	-	CSAPGIGDQDLLHNQPQHF	TGCAGTGCGCCAGGGATTGGGGATCAGGATTTGCTCCACAATCAGCCCCAGCATTTT
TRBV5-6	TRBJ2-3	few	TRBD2	CASSLGTSVELTDTQYF	TGTGCCAGCAGCTTGGGGACTAGCGTGGAACTAACAGATACGCAGTATTTT
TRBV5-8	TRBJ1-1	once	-	CASSLVQGTEAFF	TGTGCCAGCAGCTTAGTACAGGGCACTGAAGCTTTCTTT
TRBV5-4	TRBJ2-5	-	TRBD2	CASSRGLAGVFQETQYF	TGTGCCAGCAGCCGGGGACTAGCGGGGGTTTTCCAAGAGACCCAGTACTTC
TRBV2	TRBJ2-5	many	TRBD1	CASSHGQGDYETQYF	TGTGCCAGCAGCCATGGACAGGGGGATTATGAGACCCAGTACTTC
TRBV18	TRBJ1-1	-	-	CASSPEAAEAFF	TGTGCCAGCTCACCGGAGGCCGCTGAAGCTTTCTTT
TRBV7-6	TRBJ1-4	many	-	CASSLLRTSRATNEKLFF	TGTGCCAGCAGCTTACTTAGGACCTCCCGCGCCACTAATGAAAAACTGTTTTTT
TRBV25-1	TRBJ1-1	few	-	CASTSGPHTEAFF	TGTGCCAGCACCTCAGGACCCCACACTGAAGCTTTCTTT
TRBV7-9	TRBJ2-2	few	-	CASSLGSRGYTGELFF	TGTGCCAGCAGCTTAGGGTCCAGGGGATACACCGGGGAGCTGTTTTTT
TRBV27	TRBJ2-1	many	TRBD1	CASSPKQGALTGEQFF	TGTGCCAGCAGTCCCAAACAGGGGGCGCTTACAGGGGAGCAGTTCTTC
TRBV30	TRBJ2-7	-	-	CAWRGPGLNYEQYF	TGTGCCTGGAGGGGTCCGGGGTTGAACTACGAGCAGTACTTC
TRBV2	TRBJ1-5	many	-	CASRSMVKGIDNQPQHF	TGTGCCAGCAGAAGCATGGTGAAGGGGATCGACAATCAGCCCCAGCATTTT
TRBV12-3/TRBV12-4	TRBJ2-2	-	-	CASRKQGINIGELFF	TGTGCCAGCAGGAAACAGGGAATCAATATCGGGGAGCTGTTTTTT
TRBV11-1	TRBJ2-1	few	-	CASSFETFF	TGTGCCAGCAGCTTCGAGACATTCTTC
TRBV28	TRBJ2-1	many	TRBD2	CASSSGLAYNEQFF	TGTGCCAGCAGTTCGGGACTAGCTTACAATGAGCAGTTCTTC
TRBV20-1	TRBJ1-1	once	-	CSARVPGANTEAFF	TGCAGTGCTAGAGTTCCAGGAGCCAACACTGAAGCTTTCTTT
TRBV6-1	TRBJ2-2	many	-	CASSSTPKIAAPGELFF	TGTGCCAGCAGTAGCACCCCAAAAATCGCGGCACCCGGGGAGCTGTTTTTT
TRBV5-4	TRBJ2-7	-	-	CASSFGGPYEQYF	TGTGCCAGCAGCTTTGGGGGGCCCTACGAGCAGTACTTC
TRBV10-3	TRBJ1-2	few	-	CAISESAEGLNYGYTF	TGTGCCATCAGTGAGTCAGCGGAGGGCCTAAACTATGGCTACACCTTC
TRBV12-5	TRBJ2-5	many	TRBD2	CASGLGTSGRGETQYF	TGTGCTAGTGGTTTGGGAACTAGCGGGAGAGGAGAGACCCAGTACTTC
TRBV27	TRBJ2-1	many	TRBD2	CASSLAGGLSNEQFF	TGTGCCAGCAGTTTGGCGGGAGGGCTAAGCAATGAGCAGTTCTTC
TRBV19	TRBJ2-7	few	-	CASAPGHGYEQYF	TGTGCCAGCGCCCCGGGACACGGCTACGAGCAGTACTTC